This TCR beta chain is drawn from a study of blood T cell repertoires in COVID-19. Only in-frame clones appear in the TCRdb table, and some are missing; sequencing was by immunoSEQ multiplex PCR. The table includes about 220,000 clones, roughly 88% detected once. There are 13 residues in the CDR3. CDR1 is SGHTA and CDR2 is FQGNSA in the germline V gene. The ends were cut back, 4 bases at V and 6 bases at J, with 12 bases in the middle. Participant-reported clinical history was the basis for cohort assignment. The chain joins TRBV7-2 to TRBJ1-2; D call uncertain. The sample consisted of PBMCs or T cells enriched from blood (not recorded which). This TCR came from a woman aged 40 to 49 with acute COVID-19. As DNA, the CDR3 is TGTGCCAGCAGCTCCTCAACGACACATGGCTACACCTTC. Protein sequence: CASSSSTTHGYTF.